This T cell receptor (beta chain) was observed in a study of early T cells in non-severe SARS-CoV-2 infection. The wider study: Unsorted whole-blood RNA was sequenced in bulk, leaving chains unpaired.

Whole-study results and caveats: Comparison of clonotypes with VDJdb favored anti-spike CD8 responses while missing private and CD4 specificities.

This clonotype has a count of ten or more. Its antigen is undetermined. Individual cDNA molecules each received unique molecular identifiers attached to them. MiXCR was run by TCRdb on the 5' RACE reads, yielding one entry per CDR3 protein. The sample gives about 52,000 distinct CDR3 sequences, around 10% of which show up once; around 13% is in the top ten. This clonotype was obtained from an adult who was a healthcare worker with PCR-confirmed SARS-CoV-2 infection or an uninfected control (not recorded which). Material: whole blood.

CDR3 residues: CASSLRTVHNQPQHF. DNA of the CDR3: TGTGCCAGCAGCCTCAGGACGGTACACAATCAGCCCCAGCATTTT. The V gene is TRBV5-6, the J gene TRBJ1-5; D is ambiguous. Germline assignment: CDR1 SGHDT and CDR2 YYEEEE. The V end was cut by 4 bases, the J end by 3 bases, with 14 bases between. The length of the CDR3 is 15 residues. The full variable domain, in which reference TRBV5-6 and TRBJ1-5 provide the parts outside the CDR3, is DAGVTQSPTHLIKTRGQQVTLRCSPKSGHDTVSWYQQALGQGPQFIFQYYEEEERQRGNFPDRFSGHQFPNYSSELNVNALLLGDSALYLCASSLRTVHNQPQHFGDGTRLSIL.